The present TCR beta chain was sequenced within a study of blood T cell repertoires in COVID-19. Some clones are missing from TCRdb's copy, which holds only in-frame ones; the method was immunoSEQ multiplex PCR. The sample comprises 260,000 or so clones, less than 85% of which are singletons, and roughly 2.7% rests with the top ten. This clone is a singleton in its sample. Sequencing used PBMCs or T cells enriched from blood (not recorded which). This clonotype originated in a woman aged 50 to 65 who had recovered from COVID-19.

As DNA, the CDR3 is TGTGCCAGCAGCGGCCGGGACAGACCTAGCACAGATACGCAGTATTTT. It codes for CASSGRDRPSTDTQYF. This rearrangement joins TRBV16 to TRBJ2-3; 7 nucleotides line up with TRBD1. With 5 bases clipped from V and 0 bases from J, the junction kept 8 bases outside the gene matches. Germline V lookup: CDR1 KGHSY, CDR2 FQNENV. The CDR3 length is 16 residues.